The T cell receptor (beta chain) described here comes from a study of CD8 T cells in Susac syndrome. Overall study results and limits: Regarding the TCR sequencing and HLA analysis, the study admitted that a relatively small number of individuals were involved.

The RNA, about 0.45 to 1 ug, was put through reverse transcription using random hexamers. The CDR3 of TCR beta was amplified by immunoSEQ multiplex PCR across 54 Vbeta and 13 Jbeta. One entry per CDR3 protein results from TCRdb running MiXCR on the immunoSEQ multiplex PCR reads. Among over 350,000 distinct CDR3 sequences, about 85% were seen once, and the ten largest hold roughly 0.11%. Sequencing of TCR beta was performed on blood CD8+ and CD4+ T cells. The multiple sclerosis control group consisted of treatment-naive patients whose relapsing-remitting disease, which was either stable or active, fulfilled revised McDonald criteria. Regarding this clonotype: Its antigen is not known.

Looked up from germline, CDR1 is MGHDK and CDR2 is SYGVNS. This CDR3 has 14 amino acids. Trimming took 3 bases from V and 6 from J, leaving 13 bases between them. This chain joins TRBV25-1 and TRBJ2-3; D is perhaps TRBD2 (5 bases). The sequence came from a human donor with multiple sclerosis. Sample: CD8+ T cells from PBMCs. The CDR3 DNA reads TGTGCCAGCAGTGACCCCGTGCGGGCGGATACGCAGTATTTT. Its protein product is CASSDPVRADTQYF.